One and the same sample provided the 22 T cell receptor beta chains below, sequenced in a study of memory CD4+ T cells and cytomegalovirus serostatus. The sort gate was single viable CD3+CD4+CD8-CD45RO+ cells for memory CD4+ T cells. Generated by immunoSEQ multiplex PCR, the TCRdb table keeps only in-frame clones and is missing some. Of about 75,000 clones in the sample, around 78% are singletons; the top ten hold roughly 2.6%. Sample: memory CD4+ T cells from blood. The receptors come from an adult in good health and CMV-seropositive.

The rearrangement links TRBV11-3 to TRBJ1-1; D gene unclear. The V gene's germline CDR1 is SGHNT and CDR2 YENEEA. CDR3 length: 15 residues. V lost 1 base to trimming and J lost 3 bases, with 12 bases between them. The CDR3 DNA reads as TGTGCCAGCAGCTTAGGTCCGGGGATGGACACTGAAGCTTTCTTT. Translated, it gives CASSLGPGMDTEAFF.

The V and J genes are TRBV6-6 and TRBJ1-2; TRBD1 might be the D (6 bases). Germline V lookup: CDR1 MNHNY, CDR2 SVGAGI (reference sequence). The CDR3 is 15 residues long. V was shortened by 2 bases and J by 13 bases, with 23 bases between the two germline ends. The CDR3 DNA reads as TGTGCCAGCAGTTACCGGGCGACAGGCTCCTGGGCTGGCACCTTC. Protein product: CASSYRATGSWAGTF.

V and J are TRBV19 and TRBJ1-1; possibly TRBD1 for D (6 bases). The length of the CDR3 is 16 residues. Deletions cut 5 bases from V and 4 bases from J, with 20 bases between. From germline, CDR1 is LNHDA and CDR2 SQIVND (reference sequence). The CDR3 here is CASSPQQGQGSTEAFF. The CDR3 nucleotides are TGTGCCAGTAGTCCCCAGCAGGGGCAGGGTAGCACTGAAGCTTTCTTT.

The chain links TRBV6-6 to TRBJ1-2; TRBD1 matches 7 bases. V lost 3 bases, J lost 3 bases, and 7 bases stayed unmatched. CDR3 size: 15 residues. CDR1 and CDR2 from the germline V gene are MNHNY and SVGAGI (reference sequence). The CDR3 protein is CASSYHRGSDYGYTF. The DNA of the CDR3 is TGTGCCAGCAGTTATCACAGGGGATCGGACTATGGCTACACCTTC.

The rearrangement uses TRBV5-1 and TRBJ1-3; D unresolved. The CDR3 contains 16 residues. Trimming stripped 4 bases from V and 0 bases from J, with 14 bases between. Germline assignment: CDR1 SGHRS and CDR2 YFSETQ. The CDR3 DNA is TGCGCCAGCAGCCCCGACGGTGCAGACTCTGGAAACACCATATATTTT. It is translated as CASSPDGADSGNTIYF.

The V call is TRBV4-3, the J call TRBJ1-1; D is uncertain. Germline V gene sequence: CDR1 LGHNA, CDR2 YSLEER. CDR3 size: 15 residues. The V end was cut by 0 bases, the J end by 0 bases, with 8 bases between. The CDR3, as DNA: TGCGCCAGCAGCCAAGATACAGACATGAACACTGAAGCTTTCTTT. Translation: CASSQDTDMNTEAFF.

This clone was counted many times. J is TRBJ1-2 and V is TRBV9; no clear D. Germline V gene lookup returns CDR1 SGDLS and CDR2 YYNGEE. The CDR3 sequence is 15 residues long. The V gene lost 0 bases and the J gene lost 1 base, with 10 bases spanning the gap. The CDR3 sequence is CASSVASLLNYGYTF. The CDR3 bases are TGTGCCAGCAGCGTAGCGAGCCTACTTAACTATGGCTACACCTTC.

V and J are TRBV11-2 and TRBJ1-2, with no clear D. The V end lost 3 bases, the J end lost 7 bases, and 15 bases lay between the germline ends. The CDR3 is 14 amino acids. Germline V CDR1 and CDR2: SGHAT, FQNNGV. The CDR3 nucleotides are TGTGCCAGCAGCTTCGGTCTACGGCGCCGTGGCTACACCTTC. As protein: CASSFGLRRRGYTF.

V usage is TRBV11-1 and J usage is TRBJ2-3; TRBD1 agrees at 9 bases. The trim removed 5 bases at V and 2 bases at J, leaving 5 bases unmatched. Germline CDR1 and CDR2: SGHAT and FQDESV (reference sequence). The CDR3 is made up of 15 amino acids. CDR3 sequence reads: CASSGYRGLTDTQYF. The CDR3 DNA sequence: TGTGCCAGCAGCGGATACAGGGGGCTCACAGATACGCAGTATTTT.

In its sample, this clone was seen a few times. V usage is TRBV7-2 and J usage is TRBJ2-3, with 10 bases fitting TRBD2. The CDR3 contains 17 residues. Trimming took 5 bases from V and 0 from J; bases not matched to a gene: 8. CDR1 SGHTA and CDR2 FQGNSA come from the germline V gene. Here the CDR3 DNA reads TGTGCCAGCAGCCTACAAACGACTAGCGGGAGCACAGATACGCAGTATTTT. It is translated as CASSLQTTSGSTDTQYF.

In its sample, this clone ranks as medium-sized. The V and J genes are TRBV4-1 and TRBJ1-2; TRBD1 might be the D (5 bases). CDR1 is MGHRA and CDR2 is YSYEKL in the germline V gene. The V end was cut by 5 bases, the J end by 4 bases, with 17 bases between. The CDR3 is made up of 15 amino acids. The CDR3 bases are TGCGCCAGCAGCGCTTCATTAGGGGATTTCTATGGCTACACCTTC. It translates to CASSASLGDFYGYTF.

The chain links TRBV5-1 to TRBJ2-2; a possible D gene is TRBD2 (6 bases). This CDR3 contains 15 residues. Per the germline V gene, CDR1 is SGHRS and CDR2 is YFSETQ. V lost 0 bases and J 5 bases, leaving 11 bases between the germline ends. DNA for the CDR3: TGCGCCAGCAGCTTGGATCCGGGGAGGACCGGGGAGCTGTTTTTT. Amino acids: CASSLDPGRTGELFF.

This clone is a singleton in its sample. The V and J genes are TRBV11-2 and TRBJ2-1, with D uncertain. The germline CDR1 and CDR2 sequences are SGHAT and FQNNGV. The V end lost 4 bases, the J end lost 8 bases, and 9 bases lay between the germline ends. The CDR3 has 12 amino acids. This CDR3 reads CASSSGGDEQFF. CDR3 sequence (DNA): TGTGCCAGCAGCTCTGGTGGGGATGAGCAGTTCTTC.

The chain is built from TRBV5-1 and TRBJ2-5; 8 nucleotides agree with TRBD1. The CDR3 sequence is 15 residues long. The germline gives CDR1 SGHRS, CDR2 YFSETQ. V gave up 4 bases and J gave up 2 bases; unmatched junction bases: 7. The CDR3 nucleotides are TGCGCCAGCAGCCTGGACAGGGTGGGTCAAGAGACCCAGTACTTC. Protein sequence: CASSLDRVGQETQYF.

This chain uses TRBV13 with TRBJ2-5; the D is unclear. The CDR3 runs 14 residues. The V gene lost 4 bases and the J gene lost 1 base, with 10 bases spanning the gap. Germline CDR1 reads PRHDT; CDR2 reads FYEKMQ (reference sequence). The CDR3 nucleotides are TGTGCCAGCAGCTCTAGAGTGGGCCAAGAGACCCAGTACTTC. This translates into CASSSRVGQETQYF. Together with reference TRBV13 and TRBJ2-5, the CDR3 gives the full variable domain: AAGVIQSPRHLIKEKRETATLKCYPIPRHDTVYWYQQGPGQDPQFLISFYEKMQSDKGSIPDRFSAQQFSDYHSELNMSSLELGDSALYFCASSSRVGQETQYFGPGTRLLVL.

The chain is built from TRBV6-6 and TRBJ2-7; possible D gene TRBD1, 6 bases. The CDR3 runs to 16 residues. Germline V gives CDR1 MNHNY, CDR2 SVGAGI (reference sequence). V gave up 0 bases and J gave up 0 bases, with 12 bases separating them. The CDR3 is CASSYSYRESSYEQYV. CDR3 DNA: TGTGCCAGCAGTTACTCGTACAGGGAGAGCTCCTACGAGCAGTACGTC.

This clone was observed a single time. The chain is built from TRBV12-5 and TRBJ1-1; D not certain. The CDR3 spans 13 residues. Germline V lookup: CDR1 LGHNT, CDR2 FRNRAP. V lost 7 bases to trimming and J lost 1 base, with 10 bases between them. CDR3 residues: CASVPPANTEAFF. The CDR3, as DNA: TGTGCTAGTGTGCCCCCGGCGAACACTGAAGCTTTCTTT.

The genes are TRBV7-9 and TRBJ1-1, with a possible D match to TRBD1 (6 bases). The V end was cut by 5 bases, the J end by 0 bases, with 13 bases between. Germline CDR1 is SEHNR and CDR2 is FQNEAQ (reference sequence). The CDR3 has 15 residues. CDR3 DNA sequence: TGTGCCAGCAGCCCCCCCCGGGGGCTGAACACTGAAGCTTTCTTT. This codes for CASSPPRGLNTEAFF.

The genes are TRBV11-3 and TRBJ1-3; D is undetermined. Trimming shortened V by 3 bases and J by 11 bases, and 8 bases separated the two germline ends. Per the germline V gene, CDR1 is SGHNT and CDR2 is YENEEA. This CDR3 contains 11 residues. The CDR3 is CASSFGGAIYF. The CDR3 nucleotides read TGTGCCAGCAGCTTTGGCGGCGCCATATATTTT.

The chain couples TRBV28 to TRBJ1-1; no reliable D call. Germline V gives CDR1 MDHEN, CDR2 SYDVKM. This CDR3 spans 12 amino acids. Trimming cost V 4 bases and J 8 bases, with 11 bases left between them. Written as DNA, the CDR3 is TGTGCCAGCAGTTCCGTGGGTCGGGAAGCTTTCTTT. Its protein product is CASSSVGREAFF.

The genes are TRBV5-5 and TRBJ2-7, with a tentative D call TRBD2 (6 bases). The germline V gene encodes CDR1 SGHKS and CDR2 YYEKEE (reference sequence). Trimming shortened V by 1 base and J by 6 bases, and 14 bases separated the two germline ends. This CDR3 is 14 amino acids long. CDR3 amino acids: CASSLYGGAGEQYV. In DNA, the CDR3 is TGTGCCAGCAGCTTGTACGGCGGGGCGGGCGAGCAGTACGTC.

The V and J genes are TRBV7-8 and TRBJ1-1, with D possibly TRBD1 on 5 matching bases. The CDR3 length is 15 residues. Deletions cut 1 base from V and 7 bases from J, with 16 bases between. The germline CDR1 and CDR2 sequences are SGHVS and FQNEAQ. Here the CDR3 DNA reads TGTGCCAGCAGCTTAGGGGGTGGGGACGGCCTTGAAGCTTTCTTT. Translating gives CASSLGGGDGLEAFF.